This TCR beta chain derives from a study of cytomegalovirus exposure and HLA in healthy donors. PCR amplification relied on 60 Vbeta primers (plus 13 Jbeta primers). Assay used: immunoSEQ multiplex PCR; TCRdb lists only in-frame clones, some missing. The top ten hold 9.7% of the sample, which has about 67,000 clones, roughly 78% seen once. The clonotype comes from a man aged 35 to 55 in good health and CMV-seronegative. The sample was PBMCs.

The CDR3 reads CASSLALLLAGGGYEQYF. In nucleotides, the CDR3 is TGTGCCAGCAGCTTAGCCCTCCTTCTAGCGGGAGGCGGGTACGAGCAGTACTTC. The V gene is TRBV7-2, the J gene TRBJ2-7; TRBD2 matches 11 bases. Germline values: CDR1 SGHTA, CDR2 FQGNSA. With 0 bases clipped from V and 4 bases from J, the junction kept 11 bases outside the gene matches. The CDR3 is made up of 18 amino acids.